The 24 T cell receptor beta chains below all came from one sample that was sequenced in a study of blood T cell repertoires in COVID-19. Assay: immunoSEQ multiplex PCR; the TCRdb copy retains only in-frame clones and omits some. The table has 160,000 or so clones, approximately 83% seen once; the top ten hold 1.5%. The sequencing input was peripheral blood. The receptors originated from a human donor in a cohort sampled during active COVID-19.

This clone has just a few counts. The CDR3 loop is CASSVEQGYEQYF. The CDR3 nucleotides are TGTGCCAGCAGCGTAGAACAGGGTTACGAGCAGTACTTC. The chain couples TRBV9 to TRBJ2-7; D is perhaps TRBD1 (6 bases). The V gene's germline CDR1 is SGDLS and CDR2 YYNGEE. This CDR3 is built from 13 residues. Trimming took 0 bases from V and 4 from J, leaving 8 bases between them.

The rearrangement links TRBV21-1 to TRBJ2-5; TRBD2 is taken as the D call from the table, unchecked against the DNA. TRBV21-1 is classified as a pseudogene. CDR3 length equals 16 residues. This CDR3 is CASSTPIRGGWETQYF. DNA of the CDR3: TGTGCCAGCAGCACCCCGATTAGGGGAGGGTGGGAGACCCAGTACTTC.

The chain is built from TRBV19 and TRBJ2-5; 9 nucleotides align to TRBD2. Germline CDR1 LNHDA, CDR2 SQIVND (reference sequence). The CDR3 extends over 16 amino acids. J gave up 5 bases and V 3 bases, and 10 bases lay outside the gene matches. The CDR3 loop is CASSIRGRALMETQYF. CDR3 coding DNA: TGTGCCAGTAGTATTCGCGGGAGGGCCTTAATGGAGACCCAGTACTTC.

This chain uses TRBV18 with TRBJ1-1; D remains unclear. The length of the CDR3 is 16 residues. V gave up 6 bases and J gave up 1 base, with 18 bases separating them. The V gene's germline CDR1 is KGHSH and CDR2 LQKENI. The CDR3 spells CASSFGRVRTNTEAFF. CDR3 nucleotide sequence: TGTGCCAGCTCCTTCGGGAGGGTGAGGACGAACACTGAAGCTTTCTTT. Together with reference TRBV18 and TRBJ1-1, the CDR3 gives the full variable domain: NAGVMQNPRHLVRRRGQEARLRCSPMKGHSHVYWYRQLPEEGLKFMVYLQKENIIDESGMPKERFSAEFPKEGPSILRIQQVVRGDSAAYFCASSFGRVRTNTEAFFGQGTRLTVV.

The rearrangement links TRBV9 to TRBJ2-7; 8 bases match TRBD2. CDR1 SGDLS and CDR2 YYNGEE come from the germline V gene. The CDR3 extends over 15 amino acids. With V trimmed by 0 bases and J by 7 bases, 9 bases remained unmatched. The CDR3 DNA sequence: TGTGCCAGCAGCGTAGGAAATAGCGGGATTTCAGAGCAGTACTTC. Its translation: CASSVGNSGISEQYF.

The chain joins TRBV24-1 to TRBJ2-7; 9 nucleotides line up with TRBD2. CDR1 and CDR2 from the germline V gene are KGHDR and SFDVKD. The CDR3 covers 13 residues. V gave up 9 bases and J gave up 5 bases; unmatched junction bases: 7. The DNA for the CDR3 is TGTGCCACCGGCATAGCGGGAGTGGACGAGCAGTACTTC. This codes for CATGIAGVDEQYF.

V gene TRBV6-5 combines with J gene TRBJ1-3, with TRBD1 matching 8 bases. The CDR3 is 16 amino acids. Per germline, CDR1 MNHEY and CDR2 SVGAGI. V lost 0 bases and J lost 2; bases outside the gene matches: 3. CDR3 sequence: CASSYSTGEAGNTIYF. Written as DNA, the CDR3 is TGTGCCAGCAGTTACTCGACAGGGGAAGCTGGAAACACCATATATTTT.

The genes are TRBV12-3 or TRBV12-4 and TRBJ1-1, with D uncertain. Deletions cut 2 bases from V and 7 bases from J, with 8 bases between. This CDR3 contains 12 residues. CDR3 loop: CASSLSGYEAFF. DNA of the CDR3: TGTGCCAGCAGTTTATCGGGGTATGAAGCTTTCTTT.

V usage is TRBV15 and J usage is TRBJ2-1; 9 bases are shared with TRBD2. CDR3 length equals 16 residues. Germline V gene data show CDR1 as LNHNV and CDR2 as YYDKDF (reference sequence). V lost 0 bases and J lost 7; bases outside the gene matches: 7. The CDR3 bases are TGTGCCACCAGCAGAGAAGGCGGGAGGGCCGGGAATGAGCAGTTCTTC. Amino acids: CATSREGGRAGNEQFF. The variable domain in full, with the rest retrieved from reference TRBV15 and TRBJ2-1, is DAMVIQNPRYQVTQFGKPVTLSCSQTLNHNVMYWYQQKSSQAPKLLFHYYDKDFNNEADTPDNFQSRRPNTSFCFLDIRSPGLGDTAMYLCATSREGGRAGNEQFFGPGTRLTVL.

V gene TRBV19 combines with J gene TRBJ1-6, with D perhaps matching TRBD1 (6 bases). V was clipped by 3 bases and J by 9 bases, with 15 bases between them. From germline, CDR1 is LNHDA and CDR2 SQIVND (reference sequence). This CDR3 comprises 15 residues. CDR3 residues: CASSISRDIFSPLHF. The CDR3 bases are TGTGCCAGTAGTATTTCCAGGGACATCTTTTCACCCCTCCACTTT.

This chain links TRBV10-3 with TRBJ2-5; TRBD2 aligns across 9 bases. Germline V gene sequence: CDR1 ENHRY, CDR2 SYGVKD. The CDR3 consists of 14 residues. The V segment lost 8 bases and the J segment 7 bases; nucleotides outside the gene matches: 11. The chain's CDR3 is CAIGRAGGPGTQYF. The DNA for the CDR3 is TGTGCCATCGGTAGAGCGGGGGGACCGGGGACCCAGTACTTC.

This chain uses TRBV2 with TRBJ1-1, with 7 bases aligning to TRBD1. V lost 6 bases to trimming and J lost 2 bases; unmatched junction nucleotides: 12. CDR3 size: 16 residues. CDR1 is SNHLY, CDR2 FYNNEI, per germline. CDR3 DNA sequence: TGTGCCAGCAGAGCTATCTTACGACAGGGCAACACTGAAGCTTTCTTT. Encoded protein: CASRAILRQGNTEAFF.

The rearrangement uses TRBV19 and TRBJ2-7; 7 bases line up with TRBD2. CDR3 length equals 19 residues. V lost 3 bases to trimming and J lost 0 bases; unmatched junction nucleotides: 17. Germline values: CDR1 LNHDA, CDR2 SQIVND (reference sequence). The CDR3 reads CASSIFGTTSTGVSYEQYF. CDR3 nucleotides: TGTGCCAGTAGTATCTTCGGGACTACGTCAACCGGGGTCTCCTACGAGCAGTACTTC.

The chain couples TRBV5-1 to TRBJ1-6, with 9 bases that match TRBD1. Germline V gives CDR1 SGHRS, CDR2 YFSETQ. The V and J ends lost 4 bases and 9 bases, in that order; junction bases with no gene match: 5. The CDR3 runs to 14 residues. The CDR3 DNA sequence: TGCGCCAGCAGCACGGGACAGGGTTTTTCACCCCTCCACTTT. Its translation: CASSTGQGFSPLHF.

V is TRBV6-7 and J is TRBJ2-1, with 8 bases lining up with TRBD2. TRBV6-7 is placed among ORFs of uncertain function. J gave up 10 bases and V 2 bases, and 25 bases lay outside the gene matches. The CDR3 is 20 residues long. The CDR3 nucleotides read TGTGCCAGCAGTTACCCCATCCCACTAGCGGATGTTGGACCCTTGCGAGAGCAGTTCTTC. It is translated as CASSYPIPLADVGPLREQFF.

The chain joins TRBV4-3 to TRBJ2-7; D might be TRBD1 (6 bases). The CDR3 spans 15 residues. Germline values: CDR1 LGHNA, CDR2 YSLEER. Deletions cut 4 bases from V and 2 bases from J, with 15 bases between. The CDR3 DNA reads TGCGCCAGCAGCCGCGAAAGGGACACCACCTACGAGCAGTACTTC. This codes for CASSRERDTTYEQYF.

This clone was picked up a small number of times. V is TRBV5-6 and J is TRBJ2-7, with TRBD1 matching 9 bases. Germline assignment: CDR1 SGHDT and CDR2 YYEEEE. J gave up 5 bases and V 0 bases, and 0 bases lay outside the gene matches. This CDR3 comprises 13 residues. The CDR3, as DNA: TGTGCCAGCAGCTTGGGGACAGGGGACGAGCAGTACTTC. Encoded protein: CASSLGTGDEQYF.

The chain combines TRBV18 with TRBJ2-7, with TRBD1 as a possible D gene (6 bases). The CDR3 consists of 13 residues. V was clipped by 3 bases and J by 5 bases, with 11 bases between them. Germline values: CDR1 KGHSH, CDR2 LQKENI. CDR3 in DNA: TGTGCCAGCTCACCCGGACAGTTAAACGAGCAGTACTTC. Translating gives CASSPGQLNEQYF.

The V gene is TRBV19, the J gene TRBJ2-6, with 8 bases lining up with TRBD1. CDR3 length equals 18 residues. Germline CDR1 LNHDA, CDR2 SQIVND (reference sequence). Trimming removed 6 bases from V and 0 bases from J; junction bases left unmatched: 10. The CDR3 sequence is CASSETGDSSSGANVLTF. The CDR3 nucleotides are TGTGCCAGTAGCGAGACAGGGGACTCCAGCTCTGGGGCCAACGTCCTGACTTTC. Supplemented by reference TRBV19 and TRBJ2-6, the full variable domain reads DGGITQSPKYLFRKEGQNVTLSCEQNLNHDAMYWYRQDPGQGLRLIYYSQIVNDFQKGDIAEGYSVSREKKESFPLTVTSAQKNPTAFYLCASSETGDSSSGANVLTFGAGSRLTVL.

This chain joins TRBV6-6 and TRBJ2-7; possibly TRBD1 for D (6 bases). Trimming left V 6 bases short and J 1 base short, with 13 bases between. The CDR3 totals 14 residues. Per germline, CDR1 MNHNY and CDR2 SVGAGI (reference sequence). CDR3: CASSLRDKSYEQYF. The CDR3 coding sequence is TGTGCCAGCAGCCTTCGGGACAAGTCCTACGAGCAGTACTTC.

The chain employs TRBV19 and TRBJ1-2; 8 positions agree with TRBD1. This CDR3 has 13 residues. In germline, CDR1 is LNHDA, CDR2 SQIVND (reference sequence). Trimming at V came to 7 bases and at J to 8 bases, leaving 9 bases not matched to a gene. The CDR3 sequence is CASTPSDREGYTF. The CDR3 DNA is TGTGCCAGTACTCCCTCGGACAGGGAGGGCTACACCTTC.

The chain is built from TRBV12-3 or TRBV12-4 and TRBJ1-1, with 7 bases that match TRBD1. V lost 6 bases to trimming and J lost 8 bases; unmatched junction nucleotides: 6. The CDR3 is 12 amino acids. The CDR3 coding sequence is TGTGCCAGCAGCGATCCGGGACAGGAAGCTTTCTTT. Protein sequence: CASSDPGQEAFF.

In its sample, this clone was seen once. The genes are TRBV5-1 and TRBJ2-5, with a tentative D call TRBD2 (6 bases). Trimming took 1 base from V and 4 from J, leaving 11 bases between them. Germline CDR1 SGHRS, CDR2 YFSETQ. The CDR3 loop spans 14 amino acids. The CDR3 coding sequence is TGCGCCAGCAGCTTGTACGGGAGCCGAGAGACCCAGTACTTC. Translating gives CASSLYGSRETQYF.

This clone has a handful of counts. The V gene is TRBV5-5, the J gene TRBJ1-2, with 7 bases fitting TRBD1. V trimming: 0 bases; J trimming: 3 bases; junction bases outside the gene matches: 5. This CDR3 has 15 residues. Germline V CDR1 and CDR2: SGHKS, YYEKEE (reference sequence). The CDR3 loop reads CASSLERGQDYGYTF. DNA for the CDR3: TGTGCCAGCAGCTTGGAGAGGGGGCAGGACTATGGCTACACCTTC. Variable domain in full (rest from reference TRBV5-5 and TRBJ1-2): DAGVTQSPTHLIKTRGQQVTLRCSPISGHKSVSWYQQVLGQGPQFIFQYYEKEERGRGNFPDRFSARQFPNYSSELNVNALLLGDSALYLCASSLERGQDYGYTFGSGTRLTVV.